This T cell receptor (beta chain) was captured by sequencing in a study of spatial heterogeneity in lung cancer. Study background: Alpha-chain detections were consistently fewer than beta-chain detections among the sequences.

This clonotype was detected many times. TCRdb re-analysed the 5' RACE reads in MiXCR, keeping a single row per CDR3 protein. The sample holds more than 35,000 distinct CDR3 sequences; approximately 5.5% are singletons and the top ten take just over 25%. Trimming at V came to 3 bases and at J to 4 bases, leaving 4 bases not matched to a gene. The CDR3 totals 14 residues. Per the germline V gene, CDR1 is SGHRS and CDR2 is YFSETQ. Time point: sample taken at primary tumor resection. TCRs were sequenced from unsorted whole RNA of tumor, nontumor lung or PBMC. The starting material was PBMCs, obtained at surgery. This chain uses TRBV5-1 with TRBJ1-1; TRBD1 matches at 9 bases. This receptor was taken from a female donor with early-stage non-small cell lung cancer. This CDR3 is CASSSDRGGTEAFF. CDR3 in DNA: TGCGCCAGCAGCTCGGACAGGGGAGGCACTGAAGCTTTCTTT.